Sequencing of this T cell receptor beta chain was carried out in a study of T cell responses to AZD1222 COVID-19 vaccine listed by TCRdb under 2021. Notes on the research overall: AZD1222 recipients with second doses at about 4 weeks or about 12 weeks were pooled, because spike-specific TCR depth and breadth did not differ between schedules. A total of under 250 trial participants underwent TCR sequencing, of whom about 210 had received two doses of AZD1222 and some 26 had received two doses of the MenACWY control vaccine. Trial participants were enrolled by age into 18-55, 56-69 and 70-plus year subgroups, with around 150, 28 and 57 TCR-sequenced participants respectively. Results and caveats for the whole study, not just this receptor: Most participants were white British and females outnumbered males, and the authors suggested that clonal diversity may have been underestimated. Because no day 14 peak-response samples were available, the repertoires could be characterized only after the peak T cell response. The 56-69-year group was small, and its depth increase did not reach significance, likely because of low power. After two AZD1222 doses, both the breadth and the depth of spike-specific TCRs were significantly higher than at day 0 and than in MenACWY recipients. Conclusions about previously exposed vaccinees are limited because only five to seven AZD1222 recipients were SARS-CoV-2 seropositive at baseline. Reportedly, almost half of the unique spike-specific TCRs recognized epitopes lying outside the regions that are mutated in the B.1.351 and B.1.1.7 variants. Vaccine-associated CD4 TCRs spanned the whole spike protein, with dominant responses in regions 160-218 and 743-854.

Reading the label with the study, this specimen's time point is: baseline before first vaccination. The vaccinee samples were drawn from two UK trials, COV001 and COV002, one of which was a single-blind randomized controlled phase 2/3 trial testing AZD1222 (ChAdOx1 nCoV-19) in healthy adults. For TCRbeta chain sequencing, PBMC samples from trial participants were taken at day 0 and at day 28 after the second dose. Looking up the germline V gene yields CDR1 ENHRY and CDR2 SYGVKD. The CDR3 spans 10 residues, from the cysteine through the phenylalanine. Left in the record is the CDR3 DNA by itself, 30 bases read in frame from the first base. V and J lose 5 bases and 5 bases, and a span of 3 bases separates them. On this clone: The antigen it binds to is not known. No base quality values were provided; no much bigger clone lies one nucleotide off.

The CDR3 regions of human TCRbeta chains were subjected to immunosequencing. The published analysis was carried out like this. TCRs in the repertoires were matched against a reference library of SARS-CoV-2-specific TCRs that had been generated with the MIRA antigen-specificity platform. Breadth was defined as the fraction of unique TCRs that were SARS-CoV-2-associated, and depth was defined as the fraction of total T cells that were SARS-CoV-2-associated. Each spike-specific TCR was assigned to its reactive spike region and to a CD4 or CD8 class using the MIRA data. Log10-transformed breadth and depth values were compared by one-way ANOVA with Sidak's multiple comparisons tests. TCRdb mirrors the immuneACCESS table, restricted to in-frame sequences. Some clones are absent from its copies; in checked studies, under half trace to an unresolved V gene, and the reason for the others is unknown. V and J calls and clone size are as listed in that table; D and trimming were resolved from the DNA. The sample has more than 95,000 clones on record, approximately 90% of them singletons. The biggest ten clones account for more than 9% of the sample.

The V and J genes are TRBV10-3 and TRBJ2-5, with the D segment identity uncertain. The origin of this receptor is an adult in good health. The starting material was peripheral blood, obtained on day 0 of AZD1222 vaccination. The sequenced DNA is TGTGCCATCAGTAAGGAGACCCAGTACTTC. It encodes CAISKETQYF.